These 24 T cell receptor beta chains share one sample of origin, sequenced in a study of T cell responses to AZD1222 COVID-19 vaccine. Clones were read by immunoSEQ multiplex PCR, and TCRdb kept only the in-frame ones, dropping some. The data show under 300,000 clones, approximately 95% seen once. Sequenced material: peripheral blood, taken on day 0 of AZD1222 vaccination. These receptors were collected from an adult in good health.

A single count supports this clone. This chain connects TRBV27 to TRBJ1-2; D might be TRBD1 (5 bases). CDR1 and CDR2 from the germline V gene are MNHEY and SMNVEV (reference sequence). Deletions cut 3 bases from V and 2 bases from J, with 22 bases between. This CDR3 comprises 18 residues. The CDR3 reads CASSLGGGRSLMNYGYTF. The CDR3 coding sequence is TGTGCCAGCAGTTTGGGGGGAGGGAGGAGCCTCATGAACTATGGCTACACCTTC.

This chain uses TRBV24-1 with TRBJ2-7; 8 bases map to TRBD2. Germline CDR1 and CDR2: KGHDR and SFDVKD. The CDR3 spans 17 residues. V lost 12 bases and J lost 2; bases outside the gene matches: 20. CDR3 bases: TGTGCCCACAAACCTCCCCATGCGGGAGGTTTTACCTACGAGCAGTACTTC. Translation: CAHKPPHAGGFTYEQYF.

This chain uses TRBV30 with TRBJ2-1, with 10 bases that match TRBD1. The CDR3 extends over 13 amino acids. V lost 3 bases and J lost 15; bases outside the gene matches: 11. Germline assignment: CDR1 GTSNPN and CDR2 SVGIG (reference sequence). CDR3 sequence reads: CAWSRSGTGVGFF. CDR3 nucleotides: TGTGCCTGGAGCCGATCCGGGACAGGGGTAGGGTTCTTC.

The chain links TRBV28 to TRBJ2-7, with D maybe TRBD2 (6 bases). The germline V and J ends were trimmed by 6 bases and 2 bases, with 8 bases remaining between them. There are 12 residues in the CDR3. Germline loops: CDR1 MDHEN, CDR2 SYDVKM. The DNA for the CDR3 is TGTGCCAGCAGGGAGGGCACCTACGAGCAGTACTTC. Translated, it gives CASREGTYEQYF.

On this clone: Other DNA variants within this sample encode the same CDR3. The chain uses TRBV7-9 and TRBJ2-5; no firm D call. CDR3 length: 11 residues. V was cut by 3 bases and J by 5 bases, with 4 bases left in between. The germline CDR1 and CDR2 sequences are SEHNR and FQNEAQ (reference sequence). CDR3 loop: CASSFGETQYF. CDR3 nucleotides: TGTGCCAGCAGCTTTGGGGAGACCCAGTACTTC.

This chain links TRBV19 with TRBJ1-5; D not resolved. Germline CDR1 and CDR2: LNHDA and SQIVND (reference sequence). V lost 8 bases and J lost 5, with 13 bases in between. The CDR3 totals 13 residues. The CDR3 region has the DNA TGTGCCAGTTCTTGGTCTGACTATCAGCCCCAGCATTTT. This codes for CASSWSDYQPQHF. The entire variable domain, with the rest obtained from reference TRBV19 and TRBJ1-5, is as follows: DGGITQSPKYLFRKEGQNVTLSCEQNLNHDAMYWYRQDPGQGLRLIYYSQIVNDFQKGDIAEGYSVSREKKESFPLTVTSAQKNPTAFYLCASSWSDYQPQHFGDGTRLSIL.

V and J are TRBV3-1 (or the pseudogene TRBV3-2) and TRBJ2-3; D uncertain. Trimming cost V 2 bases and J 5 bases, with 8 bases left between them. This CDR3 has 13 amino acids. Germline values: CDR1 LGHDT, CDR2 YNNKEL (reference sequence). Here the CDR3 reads CASSQSVGDTQYF. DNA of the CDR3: TGTGCCAGCAGCCAATCGGTGGGAGATACGCAGTATTTT.

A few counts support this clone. The CDR3 protein is CASSLRMLDTEAFF. DNA for the CDR3: TGCGCCAGCAGCTTGAGGATGTTGGACACTGAAGCTTTCTTT. The V gene is TRBV5-1, the J gene TRBJ1-1; no clear D gene. Germline values: CDR1 SGHRS, CDR2 YFSETQ. V was shortened by 1 base and J by 3 bases, with 10 bases between the two germline ends. The CDR3 loop spans 14 amino acids.

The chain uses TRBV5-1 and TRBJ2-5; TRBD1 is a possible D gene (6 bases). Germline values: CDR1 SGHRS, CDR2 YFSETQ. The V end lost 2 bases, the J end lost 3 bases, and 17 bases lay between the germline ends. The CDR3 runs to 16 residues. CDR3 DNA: TGCGCCAGCAGCTTCAGGGGAATAGGGGGAGAAGAGACCCAGTACTTC. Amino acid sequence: CASSFRGIGGEETQYF.

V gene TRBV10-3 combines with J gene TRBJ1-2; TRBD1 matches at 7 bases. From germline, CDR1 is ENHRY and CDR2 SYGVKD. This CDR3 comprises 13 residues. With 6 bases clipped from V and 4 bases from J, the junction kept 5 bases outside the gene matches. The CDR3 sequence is CAISQGDIYGYTF. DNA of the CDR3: TGTGCCATCAGCCAGGGGGACATCTATGGCTACACCTTC.

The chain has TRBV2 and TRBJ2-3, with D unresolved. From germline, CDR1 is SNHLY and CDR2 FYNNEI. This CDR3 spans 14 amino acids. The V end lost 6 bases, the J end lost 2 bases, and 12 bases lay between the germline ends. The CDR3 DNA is TGTGCCAGCAGACCTGAGGCGTACACAGATACGCAGTATTTT. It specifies CASRPEAYTDTQYF.

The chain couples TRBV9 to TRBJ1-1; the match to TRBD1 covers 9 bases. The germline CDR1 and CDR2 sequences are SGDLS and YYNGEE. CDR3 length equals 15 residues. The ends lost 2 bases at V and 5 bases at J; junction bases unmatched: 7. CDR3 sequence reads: CASSVNPGTGTEAFF. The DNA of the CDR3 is TGTGCCAGCAGCGTCAATCCCGGGACAGGGACTGAAGCTTTCTTT.

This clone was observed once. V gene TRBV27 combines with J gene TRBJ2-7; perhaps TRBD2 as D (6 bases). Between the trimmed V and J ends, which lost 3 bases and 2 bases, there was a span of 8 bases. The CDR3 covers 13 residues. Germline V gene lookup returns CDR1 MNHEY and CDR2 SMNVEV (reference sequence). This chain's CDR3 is CASSLAGPYEQYF. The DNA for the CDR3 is TGTGCCAGCAGTTTGGCGGGGCCCTACGAGCAGTACTTC.

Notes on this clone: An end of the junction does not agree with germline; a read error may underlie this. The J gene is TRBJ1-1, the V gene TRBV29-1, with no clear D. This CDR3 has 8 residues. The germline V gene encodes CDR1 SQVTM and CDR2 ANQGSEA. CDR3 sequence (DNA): TGCAGCGTTGAAGATGGAGGGTTT. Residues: CSVEDGGF.

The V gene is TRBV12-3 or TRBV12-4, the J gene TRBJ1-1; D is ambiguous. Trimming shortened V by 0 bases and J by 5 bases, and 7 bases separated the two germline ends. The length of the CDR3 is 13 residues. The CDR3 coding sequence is TGTGCCAGCAGTTTAGCGGTGGGGACTGAAGCTTTCTTT. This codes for CASSLAVGTEAFF.

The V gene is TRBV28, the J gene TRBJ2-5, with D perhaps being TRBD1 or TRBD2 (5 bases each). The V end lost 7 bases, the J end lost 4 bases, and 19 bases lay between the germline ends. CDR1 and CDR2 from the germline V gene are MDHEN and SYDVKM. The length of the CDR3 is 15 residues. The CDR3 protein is CASTPGTVRGETQYF. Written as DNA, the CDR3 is TGTGCCAGCACCCCGGGGACCGTTAGAGGAGAGACCCAGTACTTC.

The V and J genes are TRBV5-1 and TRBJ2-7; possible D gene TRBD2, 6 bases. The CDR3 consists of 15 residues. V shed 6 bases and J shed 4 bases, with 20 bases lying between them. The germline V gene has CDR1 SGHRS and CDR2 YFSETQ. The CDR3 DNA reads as TGCGCCAGCAAGATAGGTAGCGGAGGGGAATACGAGCAGTACTTC. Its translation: CASKIGSGGEYEQYF.

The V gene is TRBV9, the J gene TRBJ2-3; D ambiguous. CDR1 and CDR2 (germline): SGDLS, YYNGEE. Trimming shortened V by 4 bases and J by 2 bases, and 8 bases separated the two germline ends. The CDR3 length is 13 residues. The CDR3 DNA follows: TGTGCCAGCAGCCCCTCCCCCACAGATACGCAGTATTTT. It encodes CASSPSPTDTQYF.

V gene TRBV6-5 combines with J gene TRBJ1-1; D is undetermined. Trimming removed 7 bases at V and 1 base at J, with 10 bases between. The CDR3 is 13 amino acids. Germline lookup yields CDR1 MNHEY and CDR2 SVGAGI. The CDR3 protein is CASIKEGNTEAFF. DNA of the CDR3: TGTGCCAGCATTAAGGAGGGGAACACTGAAGCTTTCTTT.

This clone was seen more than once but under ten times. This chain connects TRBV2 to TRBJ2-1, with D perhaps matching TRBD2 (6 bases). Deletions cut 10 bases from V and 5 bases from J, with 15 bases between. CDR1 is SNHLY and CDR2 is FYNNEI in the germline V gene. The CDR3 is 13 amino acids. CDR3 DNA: TGTGCCACCTCGCGGGACCTCCACAATGAGCAGTTCTTC. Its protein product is CATSRDLHNEQFF. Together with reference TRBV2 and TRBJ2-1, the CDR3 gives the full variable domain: EPEVTQTPSHQVTQMGQEVILRCVPISNHLYFYWYRQILGQKVEFLVSFYNNEISEKSEIFDDQFSVERPDGSNFTLKIRSTKLEDSAMYFCATSRDLHNEQFFGPGTRLTVL.

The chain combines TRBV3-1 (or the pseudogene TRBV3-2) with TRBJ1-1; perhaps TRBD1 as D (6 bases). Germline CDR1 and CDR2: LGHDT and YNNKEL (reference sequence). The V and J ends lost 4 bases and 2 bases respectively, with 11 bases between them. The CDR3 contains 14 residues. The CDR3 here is CASSPGHLNTEAFF. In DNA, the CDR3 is TGTGCCAGCAGCCCGGGACACTTAAACACTGAAGCTTTCTTT.

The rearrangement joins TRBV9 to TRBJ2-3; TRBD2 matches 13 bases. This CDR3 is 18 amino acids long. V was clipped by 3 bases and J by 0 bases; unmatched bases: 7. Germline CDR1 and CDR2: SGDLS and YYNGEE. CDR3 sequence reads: CASSAGLAGVGSTDTQYF. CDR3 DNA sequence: TGTGCCAGCAGCGCCGGACTAGCGGGAGTGGGAAGCACAGATACGCAGTATTTT.

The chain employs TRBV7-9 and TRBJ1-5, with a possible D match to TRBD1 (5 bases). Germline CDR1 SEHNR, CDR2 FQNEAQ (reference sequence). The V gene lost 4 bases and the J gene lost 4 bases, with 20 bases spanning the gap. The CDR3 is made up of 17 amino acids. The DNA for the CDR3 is TGTGCCAGCAGCTCATCCCGGAGTGGGTGGGGGAATCAGCCCCAGCATTTT. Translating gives CASSSSRSGWGNQPQHF.

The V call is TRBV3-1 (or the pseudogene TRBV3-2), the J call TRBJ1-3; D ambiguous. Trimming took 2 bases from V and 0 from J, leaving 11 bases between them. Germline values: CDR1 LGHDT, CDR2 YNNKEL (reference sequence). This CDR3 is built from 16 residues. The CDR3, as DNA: TGTGCCAGCAGCCAAAACATGTTCAGCTCTGGAAACACCATATATTTT. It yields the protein CASSQNMFSSGNTIYF.